This TCR beta chain appears in the sequencing data of a study of patients and donors after allogeneic stem cell transplantation. This clonotype was detected a few times. V was cut by 7 bases and J by 10 bases, with 19 bases left in between. This CDR3 has 12 residues. From germline, CDR1 is DFQATT and CDR2 SNEGSKA (reference sequence). TCRdb re-derived calls from the RT-PCR reads in MiXCR, one entry per CDR3 protein. The sample yields approximately 430,000 distinct CDR3 sequences, approximately 16% seen once. The chain combines TRBV20-1 with TRBJ1-1; D remains unclear. The material sequenced was blood, either unsorted or a sorted T cell fraction (not recorded which). The sequence was obtained from a human donor who was either an allogeneic HSCT recipient or a stem cell or donor lymphocyte infusion donor (not recorded which). It is not recorded whose cells these are; they may come from a transplant donor. The CDR3 DNA sequence: TGCAGTGTAGGTCCCGGGGATGAACTAGCTTTCTTT. It encodes CSVGPGDELAFF.